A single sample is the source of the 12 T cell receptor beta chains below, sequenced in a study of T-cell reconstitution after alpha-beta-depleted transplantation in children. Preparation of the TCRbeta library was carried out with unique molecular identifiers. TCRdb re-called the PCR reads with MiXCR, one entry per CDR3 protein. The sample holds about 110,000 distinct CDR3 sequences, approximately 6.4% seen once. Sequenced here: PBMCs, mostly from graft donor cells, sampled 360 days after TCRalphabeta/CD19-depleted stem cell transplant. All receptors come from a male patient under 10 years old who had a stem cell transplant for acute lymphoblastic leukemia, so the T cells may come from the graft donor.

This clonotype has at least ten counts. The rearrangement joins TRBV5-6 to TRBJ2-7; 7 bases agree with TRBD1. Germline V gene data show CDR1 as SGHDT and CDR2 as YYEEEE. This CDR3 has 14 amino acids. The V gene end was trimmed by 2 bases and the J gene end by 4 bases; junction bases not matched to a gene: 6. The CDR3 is CASSFLDRMYEQYF. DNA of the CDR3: TGTGCCAGCAGCTTCTTGGACAGGATGTACGAGCAGTACTTC.

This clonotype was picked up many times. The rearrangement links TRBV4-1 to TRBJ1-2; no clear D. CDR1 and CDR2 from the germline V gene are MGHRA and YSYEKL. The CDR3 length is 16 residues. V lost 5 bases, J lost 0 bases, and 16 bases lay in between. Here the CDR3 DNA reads TGCGCCAGCAGCTCTATTGCTCGTGGATCTAACTATGGCTACACCTTC. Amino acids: CASSSIARGSNYGYTF.

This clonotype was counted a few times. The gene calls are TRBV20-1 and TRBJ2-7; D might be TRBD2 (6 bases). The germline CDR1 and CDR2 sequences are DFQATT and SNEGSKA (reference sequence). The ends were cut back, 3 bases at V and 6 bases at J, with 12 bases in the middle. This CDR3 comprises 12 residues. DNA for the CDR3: TGCAGTGCTAGCGGGAGTACAAGCGAGCAGTACTTC. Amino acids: CSASGSTSEQYF.

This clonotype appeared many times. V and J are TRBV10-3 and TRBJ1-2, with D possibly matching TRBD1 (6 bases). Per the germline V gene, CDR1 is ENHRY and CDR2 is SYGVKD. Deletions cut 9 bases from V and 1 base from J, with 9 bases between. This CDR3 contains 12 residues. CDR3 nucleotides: TGTGCCATACCGGACAGTAACTATGGCTACACCTTC. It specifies CAIPDSNYGYTF.

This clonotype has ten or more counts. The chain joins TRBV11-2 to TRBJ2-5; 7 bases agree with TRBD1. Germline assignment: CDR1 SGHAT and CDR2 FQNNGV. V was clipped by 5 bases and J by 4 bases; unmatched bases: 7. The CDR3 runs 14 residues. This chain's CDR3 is CASSPLTGLETQYF. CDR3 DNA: TGTGCCAGCAGCCCCCTGACAGGGTTAGAGACCCAGTACTTC.

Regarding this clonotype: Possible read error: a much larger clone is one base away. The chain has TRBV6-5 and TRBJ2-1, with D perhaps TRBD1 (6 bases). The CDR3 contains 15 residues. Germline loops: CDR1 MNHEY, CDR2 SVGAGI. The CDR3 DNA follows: TGTGCCAGCAGTTACGACGCAGGGGTACGCAATGAGCAGTTATTC. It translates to CASSYDAGVRNEQLF.

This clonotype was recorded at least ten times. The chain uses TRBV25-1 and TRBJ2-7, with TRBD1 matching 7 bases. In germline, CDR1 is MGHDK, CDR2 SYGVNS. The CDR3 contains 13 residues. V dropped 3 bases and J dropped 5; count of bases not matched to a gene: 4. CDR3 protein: CASSETTGDEQYF. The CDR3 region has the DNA TGTGCCAGCAGTGAGACCACAGGGGACGAGCAGTACTTC.

As DNA, the CDR3 is TGTGCCAGCAGCTTAGGGCCGGTGGAACTGTTTTTT. It is translated as CASSLGPVELFF. This chain links TRBV11-2 with TRBJ1-4; the D is unclear. This CDR3 comprises 12 residues. Germline CDR1 is SGHAT and CDR2 is FQNNGV. Trimming left V 1 base short and J 12 bases short, with 9 bases between. Variable domain in full (rest from reference TRBV11-2 and TRBJ1-4): EAGVAQSPRYKIIEKRQSVAFWCNPISGHATLYWYQQILGQGPKLLIQFQNNGVVDDSQLPKDRFSAERLKGVDSTLKIQPAKLEDSAVYLCASSLGPVELFFGSGTQLSVL.

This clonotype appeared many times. DNA of the CDR3: TGTGCCAGCAGCCCCTGGACTAGCGGGAGCACCGGGGAGCTGTTTTTT. This sequence encodes CASSPWTSGSTGELFF. This chain links TRBV7-3 with TRBJ2-2, with 13 bases fitting TRBD2. The germline V gene encodes CDR1 SGHTA and CDR2 FQGTGA. The CDR3 contains 16 residues. V trimming: 5 bases; J trimming: 4 bases; junction bases outside the gene matches: 4. The full variable domain, completed using reference TRBV7-3 and TRBJ2-2, is GAGVSQTPSNKVTEKGKYVELRCDPISGHTALYWYRQSLGQGPEFLIYFQGTGAADDSGLPNDRFFAVRPEGSVSTLKIQRTERGDSAVYLCASSPWTSGSTGELFFGEGSRLTVL.

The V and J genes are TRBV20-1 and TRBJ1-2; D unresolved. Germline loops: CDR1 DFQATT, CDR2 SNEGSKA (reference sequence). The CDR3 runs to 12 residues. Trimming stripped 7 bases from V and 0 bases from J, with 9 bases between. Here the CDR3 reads CSVSTTNYGYTF. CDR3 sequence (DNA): TGCAGTGTTTCGACAACTAACTATGGCTACACCTTC.

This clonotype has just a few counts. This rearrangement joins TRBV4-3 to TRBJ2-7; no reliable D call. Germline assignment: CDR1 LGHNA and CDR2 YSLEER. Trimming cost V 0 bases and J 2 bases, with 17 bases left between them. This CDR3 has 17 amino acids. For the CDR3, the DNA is TGCGCCAGCAGCCAAGATAGTTCCCCGGCCGGAGCCTACGAGCAGTACTTC. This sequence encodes CASSQDSSPAGAYEQYF.

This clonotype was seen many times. The chain's CDR3 is CASSLGQGLSYEQYF. The CDR3 region has the DNA TGCGCCAGCAGCTTAGGACAGGGGCTCTCCTACGAGCAGTACTTC. The rearrangement links TRBV5-1 to TRBJ2-7; 9 bases are shared with TRBD1. The CDR3 length is 15 residues. V dropped 2 bases and J dropped 0; count of bases not matched to a gene: 3. Germline V gives CDR1 SGHRS, CDR2 YFSETQ.